This T cell receptor beta chain derives from a study of cytomegalovirus exposure and HLA in healthy donors. This clone came up a few times. Only in-frame clones appear in the TCRdb table, and some are missing; sequencing was by immunoSEQ multiplex PCR. The sample shows around 150,000 clones, 70% to 85% of them seen only once. Sequencing used PBMCs. The source of this sequence is a young man in good health and CMV-seropositive.

The CDR3 nucleotides read TGTGCCAGTAGTATTACAGCATCCCAAGAGACCCAGTACTTC. Encoded protein: CASSITASQETQYF. This rearrangement joins TRBV19 to TRBJ2-5; D gene ambiguous. Germline CDR1 LNHDA, CDR2 SQIVND (reference sequence). V was trimmed by 3 bases and J by 1 base, leaving 9 bases between them. There are 14 residues in the CDR3. Based on the CDR3 plus reference TRBV19 and TRBJ2-5, the full variable domain is DGGITQSPKYLFRKEGQNVTLSCEQNLNHDAMYWYRQDPGQGLRLIYYSQIVNDFQKGDIAEGYSVSREKKESFPLTVTSAQKNPTAFYLCASSITASQETQYFGPGTRLLVL.